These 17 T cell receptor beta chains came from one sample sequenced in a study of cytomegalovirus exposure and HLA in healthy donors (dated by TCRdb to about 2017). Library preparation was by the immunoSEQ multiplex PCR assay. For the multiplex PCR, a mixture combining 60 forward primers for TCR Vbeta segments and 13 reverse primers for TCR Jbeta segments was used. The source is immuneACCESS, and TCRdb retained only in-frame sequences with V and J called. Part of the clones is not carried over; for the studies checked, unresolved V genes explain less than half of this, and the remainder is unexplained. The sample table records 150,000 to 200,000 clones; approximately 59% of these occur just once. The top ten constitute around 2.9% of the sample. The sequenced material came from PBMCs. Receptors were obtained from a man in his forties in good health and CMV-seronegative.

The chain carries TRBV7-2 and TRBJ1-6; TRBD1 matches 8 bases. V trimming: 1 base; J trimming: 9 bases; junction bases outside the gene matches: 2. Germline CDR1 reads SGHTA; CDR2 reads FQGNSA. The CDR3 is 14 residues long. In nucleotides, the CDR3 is TGTGCCAGCAGCTTAGACAGGGGGTTTTCACCCCTCCACTTT. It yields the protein CASSLDRGFSPLHF.

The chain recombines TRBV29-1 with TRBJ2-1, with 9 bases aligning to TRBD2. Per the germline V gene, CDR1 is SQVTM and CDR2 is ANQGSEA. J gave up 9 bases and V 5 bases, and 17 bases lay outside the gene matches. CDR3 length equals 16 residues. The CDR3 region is CSVLRFSAGGRSEQFF. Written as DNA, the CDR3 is TGCAGCGTTCTTAGATTTTCGGCGGGAGGGAGGAGTGAGCAGTTCTTC.

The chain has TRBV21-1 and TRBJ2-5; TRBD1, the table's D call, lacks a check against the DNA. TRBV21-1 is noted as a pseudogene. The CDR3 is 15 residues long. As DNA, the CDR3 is TGTGCCAGCAGCAAAGTCAAGGGGTCCCAAGAGACCCAGTACTTC. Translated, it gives CASSKVKGSQETQYF.

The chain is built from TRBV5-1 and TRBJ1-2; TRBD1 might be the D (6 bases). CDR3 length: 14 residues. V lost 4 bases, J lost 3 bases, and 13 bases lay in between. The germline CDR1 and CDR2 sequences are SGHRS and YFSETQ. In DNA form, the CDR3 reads TGCGCCAGCAGCCCAGGGGCACAGGACTATGGCTACACCTTC. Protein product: CASSPGAQDYGYTF.

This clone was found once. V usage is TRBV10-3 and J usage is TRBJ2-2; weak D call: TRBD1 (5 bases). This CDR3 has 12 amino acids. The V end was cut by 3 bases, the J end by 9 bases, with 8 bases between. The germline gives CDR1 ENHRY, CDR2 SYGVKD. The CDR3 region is CAISEKGWELFF. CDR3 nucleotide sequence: TGTGCCATCAGTGAAAAGGGGTGGGAGCTGTTTTTT.

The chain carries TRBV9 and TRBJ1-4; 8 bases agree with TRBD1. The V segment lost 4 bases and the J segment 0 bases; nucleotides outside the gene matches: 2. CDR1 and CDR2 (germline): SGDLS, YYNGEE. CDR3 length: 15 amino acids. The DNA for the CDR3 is TGTGCCAGCAGCCCACAGGGGGCAACTAATGAAAAACTGTTTTTT. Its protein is CASSPQGATNEKLFF.

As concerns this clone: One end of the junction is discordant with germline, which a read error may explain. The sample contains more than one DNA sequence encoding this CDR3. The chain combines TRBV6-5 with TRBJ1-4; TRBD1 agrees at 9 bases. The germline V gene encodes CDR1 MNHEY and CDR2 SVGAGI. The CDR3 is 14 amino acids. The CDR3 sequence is CASSPQGASEKLFF. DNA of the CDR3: TGTGCCAGCAGTCCACAGGGGGCAAGTGAAAAGCTGTTTTTT.

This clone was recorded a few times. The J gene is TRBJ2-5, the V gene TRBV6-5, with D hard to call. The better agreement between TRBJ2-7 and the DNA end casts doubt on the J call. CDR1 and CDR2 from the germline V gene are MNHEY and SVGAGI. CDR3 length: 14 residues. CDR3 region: CASSHPPRLYEQYF. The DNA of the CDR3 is TGTGCCAGCAGTCATCCACCCCGGTTATACGAGCAGTACTTC.

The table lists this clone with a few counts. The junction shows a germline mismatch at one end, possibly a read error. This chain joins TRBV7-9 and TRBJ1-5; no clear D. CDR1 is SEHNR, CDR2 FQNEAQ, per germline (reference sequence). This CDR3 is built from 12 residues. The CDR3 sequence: CSSSALAAPQHF. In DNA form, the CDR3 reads TGTTCCAGCAGCGCCCTAGCGGCGCCCCAGCATTTT.

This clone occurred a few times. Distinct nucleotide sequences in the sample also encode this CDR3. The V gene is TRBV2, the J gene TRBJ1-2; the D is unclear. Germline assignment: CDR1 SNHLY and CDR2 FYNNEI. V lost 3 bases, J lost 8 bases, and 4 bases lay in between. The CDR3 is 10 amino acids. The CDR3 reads CASSESGYTF. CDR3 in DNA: TGTGCCAGCAGTGAGTCGGGCTACACCTTC.

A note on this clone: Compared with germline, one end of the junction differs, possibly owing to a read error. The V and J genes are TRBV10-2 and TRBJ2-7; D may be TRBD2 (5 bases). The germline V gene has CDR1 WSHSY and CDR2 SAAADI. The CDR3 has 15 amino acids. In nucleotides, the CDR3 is TGCGCCAGCAGTGATTCGGGGTACAGCTCCAACGAGCAGTACTTC. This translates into CASSDSGYSSNEQYF.

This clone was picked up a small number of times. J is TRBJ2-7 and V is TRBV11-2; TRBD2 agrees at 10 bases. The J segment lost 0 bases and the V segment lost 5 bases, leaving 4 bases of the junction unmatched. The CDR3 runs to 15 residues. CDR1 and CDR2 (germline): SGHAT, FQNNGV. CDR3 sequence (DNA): TGTGCCAGCAGCATAACTAGCGGGACCTCCTACGAGCAGTACTTC. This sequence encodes CASSITSGTSYEQYF.

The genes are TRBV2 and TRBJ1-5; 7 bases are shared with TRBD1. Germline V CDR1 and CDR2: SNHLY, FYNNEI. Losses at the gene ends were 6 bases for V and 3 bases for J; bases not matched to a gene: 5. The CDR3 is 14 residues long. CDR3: CASRATGNNQPQHF. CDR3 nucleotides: TGTGCCAGCAGAGCGACAGGGAACAATCAGCCCCAGCATTTT.

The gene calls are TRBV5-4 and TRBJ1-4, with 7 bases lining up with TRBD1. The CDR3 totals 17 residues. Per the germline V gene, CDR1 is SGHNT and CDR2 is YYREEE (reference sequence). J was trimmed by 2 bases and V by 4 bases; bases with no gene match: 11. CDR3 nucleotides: TGTGCCAGCAGCAGCCGACAGGGAGGATGGACTAATGAAAAACTGTTTTTT. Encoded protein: CASSSRQGGWTNEKLFF.

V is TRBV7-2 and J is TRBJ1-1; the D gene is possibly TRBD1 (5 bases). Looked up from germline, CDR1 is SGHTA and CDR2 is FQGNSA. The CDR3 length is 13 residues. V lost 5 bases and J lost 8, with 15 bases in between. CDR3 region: CASSPRVGLEAFF. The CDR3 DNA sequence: TGTGCCAGCAGCCCAAGGGTGGGACTCGAAGCTTTCTTT.

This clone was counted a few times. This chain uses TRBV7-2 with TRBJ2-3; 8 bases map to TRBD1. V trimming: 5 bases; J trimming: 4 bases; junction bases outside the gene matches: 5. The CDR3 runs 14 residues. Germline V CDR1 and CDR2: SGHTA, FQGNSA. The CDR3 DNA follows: TGTGCCAGCAGCGACAGGGGAGTGGCAGATACGCAGTATTTT. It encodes CASSDRGVADTQYF.

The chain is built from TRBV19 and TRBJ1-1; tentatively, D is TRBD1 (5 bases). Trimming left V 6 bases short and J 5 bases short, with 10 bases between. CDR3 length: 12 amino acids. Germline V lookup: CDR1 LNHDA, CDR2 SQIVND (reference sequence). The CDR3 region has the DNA TGTGCCAGTAGCCGGGGGTTGACTGAAGCTTTCTTT. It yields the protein CASSRGLTEAFF. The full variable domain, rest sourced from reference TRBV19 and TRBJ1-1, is DGGITQSPKYLFRKEGQNVTLSCEQNLNHDAMYWYRQDPGQGLRLIYYSQIVNDFQKGDIAEGYSVSREKKESFPLTVTSAQKNPTAFYLCASSRGLTEAFFGQGTRLTVV.